The text below deals with one TCR beta chain. The entry originates in a study of response to subunit inactivated influenza vaccine. TCRdb fed the RT-PCR reads into MiXCR, producing one record per CDR3 protein. The data show hundreds of thousands of distinct CDR3 sequences, around 11% seen once. Germline V CDR1 and CDR2: DFQATT, SNEGSKA (reference sequence). J was trimmed by 5 bases and V by 1 base; bases with no gene match: 7. The CDR3 has 14 amino acids. These same records also appear under a second study, on T cells expressing NK-cell markers. Per that study: Template switching by 5'RACE with UMIs generated the TCR beta cDNA. Seven sequenced donors out of eight were HCMV-seropositive, one seronegative. Dominant NKG2C+ clonotypes accounted for roughly 1.0-8% of CD8+ T cells in over 5 donors. These clonotypes also led the CD3+CD56-NKG2C+ fraction in a few donors.

The chain recombines TRBV20-1 with TRBJ2-7; 8 bases align to TRBD2. The origin of this receptor is a man aged 50 to 60 who received an inactivated influenza vaccine. Material: PBMCs from blood, obtained on the day of vaccination. The CDR3: CSARAGTSGNEQYF. DNA of the CDR3: TGCAGTGCTAGAGCCGGGACTAGTGGAAACGAGCAGTACTTC.